The rows below give T cell receptor beta chains drawn from one sample of a study of blood T cell repertoires in COVID-19. Libraries were prepared by immunoSEQ multiplex PCR; TCRdb keeps only in-frame clonotypes and omits some of them. Here the sample spans 180,000 or so clones, roughly 78% being singletons. The sample taken for sequencing was peripheral blood. The receptors come from a woman of 80 years or more with active or convalescent COVID-19. CDR3s include the opening cysteine and the closing phenylalanine or tryptophan. The order of the fields is D gene, J gene, V gene, clone size, CDR3 DNA, CDR3 protein. D genes are given only for firm matches. Rows give clone size only sometimes, using once, few, many, or a class for an expanded clone.

-,TRBJ2-3,TRBV5-4,-,TGTGCCAGCAGCTTTTCCAGGGCCCGCACAGATACGCAGTATTTT,CASSFSRARTDTQYF
-,TRBJ2-3,TRBV6-5,-,TGTGCCAGCAGTTATCAGGGTTCATTTGGCACAGATACGCAGTATTTT,CASSYQGSFGTDTQYF
-,TRBJ2-7,TRBV5-1,-,TGCGCCAGCAGCTTGTCGTCCGGCTACGAGCAGTACTTC,CASSLSSGYEQYF
-,TRBJ2-5,TRBV18,once,TGTGCCAGCTCACGGTGGAGGACGGAAACCCAAGAGACCCAGTACTTC,CASSRWRTETQETQYF
-,TRBJ2-7,TRBV25-1,-,TGTGCCACTTCGAACTGGGGGGTCAACGAGCAGTACTTC,CATSNWGVNEQYF
TRBD2,TRBJ2-1,TRBV7-2,many,TGTGCCAGCAGCTCTATCCCGGGACTAGGGAGGGGAGCGGGTGAGCAGTTCTTC,CASSSIPGLGRGAGEQFF
-,TRBJ2-1,TRBV5-1,-,TGCGCCAGTGAACTTGGGGGACTGCCCTACAATGAGCAGTTCTTC,CASELGGLPYNEQFF
-,TRBJ2-1,TRBV7-9,-,TGTGCCAGCTACCCCGATATCCTTAAGCGTATCGTCGTCGATGAGCAGTTCTTC,CASYPDILKRIVVDEQFF
TRBD1,TRBJ1-2,TRBV28,-,TGTGCCAGCACCCCGCCCGGGGACAGAGAGTCCTATGGCTACACCTTC,CASTPPGDRESYGYTF
TRBD1,TRBJ2-5,TRBV7-9,-,TGTGCCAGCAGCGAAGGACAGGGCCAAGAGACCCAGTACTTC,CASSEGQGQETQYF
-,TRBJ1-3,TRBV2,few,TGTGCCAGCAGTGAACAGGTCTCTGGAAACACCATATATTTT,CASSEQVSGNTIYF
TRBD2,TRBJ2-5,TRBV10-1,-,TGCGCCAGCAGTTTCCAGCGGGGAACGGCCCAGTACTTC,CASSFQRGTAQYF
-,TRBJ1-1,TRBV10-1,-,TGCGCCAGCAGTGAGTCGGGGCGGCAGTCCGAAGCTTTCTTT,CASSESGRQSEAFF
-,TRBJ2-5,TRBV18,-,TGTGCCAGCTCACCCACTTCGTTAAGGGAGGTGCGCCCGGAGACCCAGTACTTC,CASSPTSLREVRPETQYF
-,TRBJ1-2,TRBV14,-,TGTGCCAGCAGCCCAGTAGGTTGGGCGCCTGGCTACACCTTC,CASSPVGWAPGYTF
-,TRBJ2-3,TRBV3-1/TRBV3-2,-,TGTGCCAGCAGCCCGGCAGGGCATCGCACAGATACGCAGTATTTT,CASSPAGHRTDTQYF
TRBD2,TRBJ2-1,TRBV3-1/TRBV3-2,-,TGTGCCAGCAGCCGGACTAGCTTTCTGCAGTTCTTC,CASSRTSFLQFF
TRBD2,TRBJ2-2,TRBV2,few,TGTGCCAGCATGGCGGGGGACTTCGGGGAGCTGTTTTTT,CASMAGDFGELFF
-,TRBJ2-1,TRBV7-6,once,TGTGCCAGCAGCCAACTAGCAAATTCATACAATGAGCAGTTCTTC,CASSQLANSYNEQFF
TRBD1,TRBJ1-6,TRBV2,-,TGTGCCAGCAGTGAAGTGTTAGGGCAGGGGGCGAAAGATTCACCCCTCCACTTT,CASSEVLGQGAKDSPLHF
TRBD2,TRBJ2-1,TRBV9,-,TGTGCCAGCAGCCGAGCGGGGGATTCCTACAATGAGCAGTTCTTC,CASSRAGDSYNEQFF
TRBD2,TRBJ2-3,TRBV19,once,TGTGCCAGTGGTTTGGGGGGGGGCACAGATACGCAGTATTTT,CASGLGGGTDTQYF
-,TRBJ2-1,TRBV7-2,-,TGTGCCAGCAGCTTAGGAGCAGGGAATCCGGGTGAGCAGTTCTTC,CASSLGAGNPGEQFF
TRBD1,TRBJ1-1,TRBV5-1,-,TGCGCCAGCAGACCCCAGGGGGGTGGGGGCACTGAAGCTTTCTTT,CASRPQGGGGTEAFF
-,TRBJ1-2,TRBV5-1,-,TGCGCCAGCAGCCTGTGGGGAGATGGCTACACCTTC,CASSLWGDGYTF
-,TRBJ2-7,TRBV20-1,-,TGCAGTGCTTTGGACAGTTACGAGCAGTACTTC,CSALDSYEQYF